The clone carrying this T cell receptor beta chain was seen many times. Within the library, unique molecular identifiers were attached to each individual cDNA molecule. Each CDR3 protein gets one entry after TCRdb re-called the RACE reads with MiXCR. The data hold some 27,000 distinct CDR3 sequences, with more than 8% observed a single time. Germline V gene data show CDR1 as SNHLY and CDR2 as FYNNEI. The CDR3 has 14 amino acids. V gave up 0 bases and J gave up 5 bases, with 7 bases separating them. This specimen comes from a study of human T cells and chemical hapten exposure. Time point: patch test 2, 6 weeks after DPC sensitization. Treatment meaning: therapeutic diphenylcyclopropenone sensitization with weekly scalp DPC.

The chain has TRBV2 and TRBJ2-2; a weak D match, TRBD2 (6 bases). This sequence was found in a man in his thirties or forties with alopecia areata. Some clones in this sample may be carry-over from other donors' samples. Here the sequenced sample was whole blood, taken in connection with sensitization to the hapten diphenylcyclopropenone (DPC). The CDR3 DNA sequence: TGTGCCAGCAGTGAAGCTCGGGGGACCGGGGAGCTGTTTTTT. As protein: CASSEARGTGELFF.